This TCR beta chain was captured in a study of PD-1 blockade in mismatch repair-deficient tumors. The CDR3 runs to 16 residues. The V and J ends lost 2 bases and 5 bases, in that order; junction bases with no gene match: 3. The germline V gene encodes CDR1 LGHNA and CDR2 YSLEER. The method was immunoSEQ multiplex PCR; TCRdb's version includes in-frame clones alone and lacks a portion of them. This table holds some 100,000 clones, approximately 83% found once. Specimen: peripheral blood, collected 35 to 37 weeks after starting pembrolizumab. The source of this sequence is an adult with mismatch repair-deficient cancer. The V call is TRBV4-3, the J call TRBJ2-2, with 12 bases lining up with TRBD2. CDR3: CASSQSLAGGTGELFF. CDR3 bases: TGCGCCAGCAGCCAATCCCTAGCGGGAGGGACCGGGGAGCTGTTTTTT.